This T cell receptor (beta chain) came from a study of CD8+CD57+ T cells in acquired aplastic anemia. Overall study: Average DNA yield from sorted CD4+ and CD8+ cells was approximately 3.2 ug.

As regards this clonotype: The antigen is undetermined.

The germline V gene encodes CDR1 SQVTM and CDR2 ANQGSEA. With V trimmed by 4 bases and J by 4 bases, 7 bases remained unmatched. The CDR3 loop spans 14 amino acids. Genomic DNA, the template, was used for profiling of the TCR beta VDJ and CDR3. Each CDR3 protein gets one entry after TCRdb re-called the reads with MiXCR. The data show tens of thousands of distinct CDR3 sequences, 40% to 50% seen once. Study-wide results and caveats: The CD8+ Simpson's diversity of patients and controls was not significantly different. About 30 was the count of CD8+ CDR3 sequences that patients shared with controls.

Sequenced material: sorted CD4+, CD8+, or CD8+CD57+ T cells (not recorded which) from PBMCs. This chain uses TRBV29-1 with TRBJ2-5, with 9 nucleotides matching TRBD2. The sequence came from a human donor in good health, serving as a control. The CDR3 DNA reads TGCAGCGTTGTTGGGACTAGCTTTGTAGAGACCCAGTACTTC. This sequence encodes CSVVGTSFVETQYF.